These T cell receptor beta chains were read from a single sample in a study of early T cells in non-severe SARS-CoV-2 infection. TCRdb reanalysed the 5' RACE reads using MiXCR and keeps one entry per CDR3 protein. The sample holds 40,000 to 50,000 distinct CDR3 sequences, roughly 12% seen once. Sample: whole blood. The receptors come from an adult who was a healthcare worker with PCR-confirmed SARS-CoV-2 infection or an uninfected control (not recorded which). Each CDR3 is given with its conserved first and last residue. A D gene is named only where the DNA matches it firmly. Size is stated for part of the rows, as once, few or many counts, or as a class when the clone is expanded.

j_call: TRBJ2-1
d_call: TRBD2
v_call: TRBV20-1
clone_size: .
cdr3_nt: TGCAGTGCTAGACGACTAGCGGGAGCCCCCTACAATGAGCAGTTCTTC
cdr3_aa: CSARRLAGAPYNEQFF

j_call: TRBJ2-7
d_call: TRBD1
v_call: TRBV12-3/TRBV12-4
clone_size: few
cdr3_nt: TGTGCCAGCAGTTTCGGGACAGGGGGCACCTACGAGCAGTACTTC
cdr3_aa: CASSFGTGGTYEQYF

j_call: TRBJ2-6
d_call: .
v_call: TRBV7-9
clone_size: many
cdr3_nt: TGTGCCAGCAGCCAGGACTTGCCCGGGGCCAACGTCCTGACTTTC
cdr3_aa: CASSQDLPGANVLTF

j_call: TRBJ2-3
d_call: .
v_call: TRBV11-2
clone_size: .
cdr3_nt: TGTGCCAGCAGCCCTACTCAAGATACGCAGTATTTT
cdr3_aa: CASSPTQDTQYF

j_call: TRBJ2-2
d_call: .
v_call: TRBV28
clone_size: .
cdr3_nt: TGTGTCAGCATCCAAATCGGGACGGCGAACACCGGGGAGCTGTTTTTT
cdr3_aa: CVSIQIGTANTGELFF

j_call: TRBJ2-2
d_call: .
v_call: TRBV12-3/TRBV12-4
clone_size: many
cdr3_nt: TGTGCCAGCAGCCGGCTTTTTGGCACCGGGGAGCTGTTTTTT
cdr3_aa: CASSRLFGTGELFF

j_call: TRBJ2-7
d_call: TRBD2
v_call: TRBV28
clone_size: few
cdr3_nt: TGTGCCAGCAGTTTAATAGCGGGAGCCCACGAGCAGTACTTC
cdr3_aa: CASSLIAGAHEQYF

j_call: TRBJ1-1
d_call: TRBD1
v_call: TRBV6-6
clone_size: .
cdr3_nt: TGTGCCAGCAGTTACGGGACAGGGGGAGGGAACACTGAAGCTTTCTTT
cdr3_aa: CASSYGTGGGNTEAFF

j_call: TRBJ1-2
d_call: TRBD1
v_call: TRBV9
clone_size: many
cdr3_nt: TGTGCCAGCAGCCCTAGCTTCGGGACAGGGCCTAACTATGGCTACACCTTC
cdr3_aa: CASSPSFGTGPNYGYTF

j_call: TRBJ2-5
d_call: .
v_call: TRBV27
clone_size: few
cdr3_nt: TGTGCCAGCAGTTTCGAAGGGGGAGAGACCCAGTACTTC
cdr3_aa: CASSFEGGETQYF

j_call: TRBJ2-1
d_call: TRBD2
v_call: TRBV7-9
clone_size: few
cdr3_nt: TGTGCCAGCAGCCGCGCGGGAGGGCGGTTGGATGAGCAGTTCTTC
cdr3_aa: CASSRAGGRLDEQFF

j_call: TRBJ1-2
d_call: .
v_call: TRBV4-1
clone_size: .
cdr3_nt: TGCGCCAGCAGCCAACTGGACTATGGCTACACCTTC
cdr3_aa: CASSQLDYGYTF

j_call: TRBJ2-3
d_call: TRBD2
v_call: TRBV11-2
clone_size: many
cdr3_nt: TGTGCCAGCAGCTTAGAGGGTGCGGGAGCAGATACGCAGTATTTT
cdr3_aa: CASSLEGAGADTQYF

j_call: TRBJ1-1
d_call: TRBD1
v_call: TRBV7-8
clone_size: medium-sized
cdr3_nt: TGTGCCAGCACCCCGGACAGGGCAAACACTGAAGCTTTCTTT
cdr3_aa: CASTPDRANTEAFF

j_call: TRBJ2-5
d_call: .
v_call: TRBV6-5
clone_size: few
cdr3_nt: TGTGCCAGCAGCCGACAAGAAGCCCAAGAGACCCAGTACTTC
cdr3_aa: CASSRQEAQETQYF

j_call: TRBJ1-3
d_call: .
v_call: TRBV9
clone_size: .
cdr3_nt: TGTGCCAGCAGCGTAGACCCCTCCGGCCCTGTCACCATATATTTT
cdr3_aa: CASSVDPSGPVTIYF

j_call: TRBJ2-7
d_call: .
v_call: TRBV2
clone_size: .
cdr3_nt: TGTGCCAGCGCTCAGGGAGCCTACGAGCAGTACTTC
cdr3_aa: CASAQGAYEQYF

j_call: TRBJ2-7
d_call: TRBD2
v_call: TRBV6-5
clone_size: many
cdr3_nt: TGTGCCAGCAGTTCAGAGGCGGGAGGGCCGAGCTACGAGCAGTACTTC
cdr3_aa: CASSSEAGGPSYEQYF

j_call: TRBJ1-5
d_call: TRBD1
v_call: TRBV28
clone_size: many
cdr3_nt: TGTGCCAGCAGTTTATCCGACAGGGTTCAGCCCCAGCATTTT
cdr3_aa: CASSLSDRVQPQHF

j_call: TRBJ1-1
d_call: .
v_call: TRBV5-1
clone_size: many
cdr3_nt: TGCGCCAGCAGCTTGGGGGGCGACACTGAAGCTTTCTTT
cdr3_aa: CASSLGGDTEAFF

j_call: TRBJ2-7
d_call: .
v_call: TRBV11-2
clone_size: many
cdr3_nt: TGTGCCAGCAGCTTAAGGAACTCACAGGACTACGAGCAGTACTTC
cdr3_aa: CASSLRNSQDYEQYF

j_call: TRBJ2-2
d_call: .
v_call: TRBV12-3/TRBV12-4
clone_size: .
cdr3_nt: TGTGCCAGCAGTCCCCAGGACTCTAACACCGGGGAGCTGTTTTTT
cdr3_aa: CASSPQDSNTGELFF

j_call: TRBJ2-1
d_call: TRBD2
v_call: TRBV5-4
clone_size: many
cdr3_nt: TGTGCCAGCAGCTTGGGTCTAGCGGTCTACAATGAGCAGTTCTTC
cdr3_aa: CASSLGLAVYNEQFF

j_call: TRBJ2-7
d_call: TRBD1
v_call: TRBV28
clone_size: many
cdr3_nt: TGTGCCAGCAGTCGGTTCCGAGGACAGGGTCTCCGCGAGCAGTACTTC
cdr3_aa: CASSRFRGQGLREQYF

j_call: TRBJ2-6
d_call: TRBD1
v_call: TRBV4-3
clone_size: many
cdr3_nt: TGCGCCAGCAGCCGGATGGGACAGGGTTCCGGGGCCAACGTCCTGACTTTC
cdr3_aa: CASSRMGQGSGANVLTF

j_call: TRBJ2-2
d_call: .
v_call: TRBV4-3
clone_size: many
cdr3_nt: TGCGCCAGCAGCCAAGATAACAGGCCTACCGGGGAGCTGTTTTTT
cdr3_aa: CASSQDNRPTGELFF

j_call: TRBJ2-1
d_call: .
v_call: TRBV4-2
clone_size: .
cdr3_nt: TGTGCCAGCAGCCTAGACCCCGGGACTGTTTTCGATGAGCAGTTCTTC
cdr3_aa: CASSLDPGTVFDEQFF

j_call: TRBJ2-1
d_call: TRBD2
v_call: TRBV20-1
clone_size: few
cdr3_nt: TGCAGTGCCCCAGCGGGGTCCTACAATGAGCAGTTCTTC
cdr3_aa: CSAPAGSYNEQFF

j_call: TRBJ1-6
d_call: TRBD1
v_call: TRBV5-1
clone_size: few
cdr3_nt: TGCGCCAGCAGCGTCGGCCTCACACAGGGGAATTCACCCCTCCACTTT
cdr3_aa: CASSVGLTQGNSPLHF

j_call: TRBJ2-1
d_call: .
v_call: TRBV5-1
clone_size: .
cdr3_nt: TGCGCCAGCAGCTTGGGAGGCGGGAACTACAATGAGCAGTTCTTC
cdr3_aa: CASSLGGGNYNEQFF

j_call: TRBJ2-7
d_call: .
v_call: TRBV23-1
clone_size: many
cdr3_nt: TGCGCCACCCCGACCCTTCTTTTCTACGAGCAGTACTTC
cdr3_aa: CATPTLLFYEQYF

j_call: TRBJ2-7
d_call: .
v_call: TRBV27
clone_size: few
cdr3_nt: TGTGCCAGCAGTCAAAAATCAACAGGGTTGCACGAGCAGTACTTC
cdr3_aa: CASSQKSTGLHEQYF

j_call: TRBJ2-1
d_call: .
v_call: TRBV11-3
clone_size: many
cdr3_nt: TGTGCCAGCAGCTTAGATTTCGGGATGGCAGGCCGTCCAGCGCAGTTCTTC
cdr3_aa: CASSLDFGMAGRPAQFF

j_call: TRBJ1-1
d_call: TRBD1
v_call: TRBV28
clone_size: many
cdr3_nt: TGTGCCAGCAGTCTACAGGGGAAGAACACTGAAGCTTTCTTT
cdr3_aa: CASSLQGKNTEAFF

j_call: TRBJ1-1
d_call: .
v_call: TRBV29-1
clone_size: .
cdr3_nt: TGCAGCTCACAGGTAAACACTGAAGCTTTCTTT
cdr3_aa: CSSQVNTEAFF

j_call: TRBJ2-6
d_call: .
v_call: TRBV4-3
clone_size: few
cdr3_nt: TGCGCCAGCAGCCATGCGGCCTCTGGGGCCAACGTCCTGACTTTC
cdr3_aa: CASSHAASGANVLTF

j_call: TRBJ1-5
d_call: TRBD1
v_call: TRBV12-3/TRBV12-4
clone_size: .
cdr3_nt: TGTGCCAGCAGTTTTGGGGACAGCCAGCATTTT
cdr3_aa: CASSFGDSQHF

j_call: TRBJ1-4
d_call: .
v_call: TRBV19
clone_size: .
cdr3_nt: TGTGCCAGTAGCGGCGGGCAAGGCGGTAATGAAAAACTGTTTTTT
cdr3_aa: CASSGGQGGNEKLFF

j_call: TRBJ1-1
d_call: .
v_call: TRBV27
clone_size: .
cdr3_nt: TGTGCCAGCAGTTTATTGGCCAACACTGAAGCTTTCTTT
cdr3_aa: CASSLLANTEAFF

j_call: TRBJ1-1
d_call: .
v_call: TRBV18
clone_size: .
cdr3_nt: TGTGCCAGCTCACCACTCCCTCGGGGGCTCGAAGCTTTCTTT
cdr3_aa: CASSPLPRGLEAFF

j_call: TRBJ2-1
d_call: TRBD1
v_call: TRBV6-5
clone_size: many
cdr3_nt: TGTGCCAGCAGCCCGGGACAGACAAGAGGGGATGAGCAGTTCTTC
cdr3_aa: CASSPGQTRGDEQFF

j_call: TRBJ2-1
d_call: TRBD1
v_call: TRBV11-1
clone_size: once
cdr3_nt: TGTGCCAGCAGCCCGAGGGGACAGGGGTTAGATGAGCAGTTCTTC
cdr3_aa: CASSPRGQGLDEQFF

j_call: TRBJ1-2
d_call: .
v_call: TRBV27
clone_size: many
cdr3_nt: TGTGCCAGCAGCCTTTGGATGGGCTATGGCTACACCTTC
cdr3_aa: CASSLWMGYGYTF

j_call: TRBJ2-5
d_call: .
v_call: TRBV6-6
clone_size: many
cdr3_nt: TGTGCCAGCAGGTCCTTTCAAGGGACCCAGTACTTC
cdr3_aa: CASRSFQGTQYF

j_call: TRBJ1-3
d_call: .
v_call: TRBV4-1
clone_size: many
cdr3_nt: TGCGCCAGCAGCCAAGTCTCGGGCTACTCTGGAAACACCATATATTTT
cdr3_aa: CASSQVSGYSGNTIYF

j_call: TRBJ2-7
d_call: TRBD2
v_call: TRBV4-1
clone_size: many
cdr3_nt: TGCGCCAGCAGCCAGGTTTCGAGCGGGAGGGTGGGCGAGCAGTACTTC
cdr3_aa: CASSQVSSGRVGEQYF

j_call: TRBJ2-7
d_call: .
v_call: TRBV15
clone_size: few
cdr3_nt: TGTGCCACCAGCATAGCCGGGACACGAGACGAGCAGTACTTC
cdr3_aa: CATSIAGTRDEQYF

j_call: TRBJ2-3
d_call: TRBD2
v_call: TRBV4-2
clone_size: few
cdr3_nt: TGTGCCAGCAGCCATGGACTAGCGGGAGGGCCTGCCACAGATACGCAGTATTTT
cdr3_aa: CASSHGLAGGPATDTQYF

j_call: TRBJ2-6
d_call: .
v_call: TRBV19
clone_size: .
cdr3_nt: TGTGCCAGTAGCGACAGCTCTGGGGCCAACGTCCTGACTTTC
cdr3_aa: CASSDSSGANVLTF

j_call: TRBJ2-1
d_call: .
v_call: TRBV30
clone_size: few
cdr3_nt: TGTGCCTGGAGTTCATTGTCGTGGCAGAACAATGAGCAGTTCTTC
cdr3_aa: CAWSSLSWQNNEQFF

j_call: TRBJ2-7
d_call: .
v_call: TRBV5-5
clone_size: few
cdr3_nt: TGTGCCAGCAGCTTGGCGGTTGGGAAACTGAGCTCCTACGAGCAGTACTTC
cdr3_aa: CASSLAVGKLSSYEQYF

j_call: TRBJ1-4
d_call: .
v_call: TRBV6-5
clone_size: many
cdr3_nt: TGTGCCAGCACTGTAGACAGTTTTTCGGAAAAACTGTTTTTT
cdr3_aa: CASTVDSFSEKLFF

j_call: TRBJ2-7
d_call: TRBD1
v_call: TRBV7-2
clone_size: many
cdr3_nt: TGTGCCAGCAGCTTCGACAGGGAGTCCGGGCAGTACTTC
cdr3_aa: CASSFDRESGQYF

j_call: TRBJ2-6
d_call: TRBD1
v_call: TRBV10-3
clone_size: many
cdr3_nt: TGTGCCATGGCTGCCGGACAGGCTGGCTCTGGGGCCAACGTCCTGACTTTC
cdr3_aa: CAMAAGQAGSGANVLTF

j_call: TRBJ1-1
d_call: .
v_call: TRBV28
clone_size: few
cdr3_nt: TGTGCCAGCAGTTTACTCAACAGTGAAGCTTTCTTT
cdr3_aa: CASSLLNSEAFF

j_call: TRBJ1-1
d_call: .
v_call: TRBV5-5
clone_size: many
cdr3_nt: TGTGCCAGCAGCTTGGCGGCAAAAGGGGCTGAAGCTTTCTTT
cdr3_aa: CASSLAAKGAEAFF

j_call: TRBJ1-2
d_call: .
v_call: TRBV4-2
clone_size: medium-sized
cdr3_nt: TGTGCCAGCAGCCAGGGGTTGGTCGGCTATGGCTACACCTTC
cdr3_aa: CASSQGLVGYGYTF